Listed below are T cell receptor beta chains from one sample, sequenced in a study of T cells in Graves' hyperthyroidism and ophthalmopathy. From the multiplex PCR reads, TCRdb called clonotypes with MiXCR, one entry per CDR3 protein. The profile covers over 150,000 distinct CDR3 sequences, with around 16% appearing a single time and roughly 49% taken by the ten largest. The sequenced material came from blood. All receptors come from a woman between 50 and 59 years old with Graves' hyperthyroidism. Both conserved end residues are trimmed from each CDR3. Fields, in order: V gene, J gene, D gene, CDR3 protein. D genes are given only for firm matches.

V gene: TRBV30
J gene: TRBJ2-3
D gene: TRBD1
CDR3 protein: AWNDRGPDTQY

V gene: TRBV10-1
J gene: TRBJ2-7
D gene: NA
CDR3 protein: ASSGDRSYEQY

V gene: TRBV11-3
J gene: TRBJ2-5
D gene: NA
CDR3 protein: ASSSYRVRVETQY

V gene: TRBV19
J gene: TRBJ1-1
D gene: NA
CDR3 protein: ASSIPDFEAF

V gene: TRBV11-3
J gene: TRBJ2-5
D gene: NA
CDR3 protein: ASSLDLWGERETQY

V gene: TRBV6-1
J gene: TRBJ1-1
D gene: NA
CDR3 protein: ASKADRTEAF

V gene: TRBV7-2
J gene: TRBJ2-7
D gene: NA
CDR3 protein: ASSLKGLTYEQY

V gene: TRBV6-1
J gene: TRBJ2-3
D gene: NA
CDR3 protein: ASRPPTGEARTDTQY

V gene: TRBV20-1
J gene: TRBJ2-7
D gene: TRBD1
CDR3 protein: SAAGGQGATEEQY

V gene: TRBV11-2
J gene: TRBJ2-2
D gene: NA
CDR3 protein: ASSPGLNTGELF

V gene: TRBV7-2
J gene: TRBJ1-2
D gene: TRBD1
CDR3 protein: ASSLVGTGGRGYT

V gene: TRBV11-2
J gene: TRBJ2-4
D gene: NA
CDR3 protein: ASSLGVRGRGNIQY

V gene: TRBV6-1
J gene: TRBJ2-5
D gene: TRBD2
CDR3 protein: ASSARLAGETQY

V gene: TRBV27
J gene: TRBJ1-3
D gene: NA
CDR3 protein: ASSLRGSGNTIY

V gene: TRBV5-1
J gene: TRBJ2-7
D gene: NA
CDR3 protein: ASSSLGGLSEQY

V gene: TRBV15
J gene: TRBJ2-2
D gene: NA
CDR3 protein: ATTADLNTGELF

V gene: TRBV6-1
J gene: TRBJ1-6
D gene: NA
CDR3 protein: ASSPPRQSRGGAPLH

V gene: TRBV29-1
J gene: TRBJ1-3
D gene: NA
CDR3 protein: SVSKGGPGNTIY

V gene: TRBV5-4
J gene: TRBJ2-7
D gene: NA
CDR3 protein: ASSLVQGTNEQY

V gene: TRBV5-1
J gene: TRBJ2-7
D gene: NA
CDR3 protein: ASSWMVSPPGFEQY

V gene: TRBV10-1
J gene: TRBJ2-5
D gene: NA
CDR3 protein: ASSESFEETQY

V gene: TRBV28
J gene: TRBJ1-3
D gene: NA
CDR3 protein: ASSPTATGNTIY

V gene: TRBV28
J gene: TRBJ2-3
D gene: NA
CDR3 protein: ASSTVGTQVDTQY

V gene: TRBV6-2/TRBV6-3
J gene: TRBJ1-1
D gene: NA
CDR3 protein: ASSSYGRNTEAF

V gene: TRBV11-2
J gene: TRBJ2-7
D gene: TRBD2
CDR3 protein: ASNGLASYEQY

V gene: TRBV28
J gene: TRBJ2-7
D gene: TRBD2
CDR3 protein: ASSQGTSGSRASYEQY

V gene: TRBV19
J gene: TRBJ1-3
D gene: TRBD1
CDR3 protein: ASSSDRDRGRHTIY

V gene: TRBV11-2
J gene: TRBJ2-3
D gene: TRBD1
CDR3 protein: ASSTRQGASTDTQY

V gene: TRBV28
J gene: TRBJ1-1
D gene: NA
CDR3 protein: ASSLMGTEAF

V gene: TRBV27
J gene: TRBJ2-5
D gene: TRBD2
CDR3 protein: ASSLLGREVETQY

V gene: TRBV18
J gene: TRBJ2-7
D gene: TRBD1
CDR3 protein: ASSPGTGGEQY

V gene: TRBV6-1
J gene: TRBJ2-7
D gene: NA
CDR3 protein: ASSDRHQSSYEQY

V gene: TRBV5-6
J gene: TRBJ1-5
D gene: NA
CDR3 protein: ASSLSEEVSNQPQH

V gene: TRBV24-1
J gene: TRBJ2-1
D gene: TRBD2
CDR3 protein: ATSDPKLAGDNEQF

V gene: TRBV4-2
J gene: TRBJ2-7
D gene: TRBD2
CDR3 protein: ASSQEGSGSYEQY

V gene: TRBV2
J gene: TRBJ2-5
D gene: NA
CDR3 protein: ASARDLGGKTETQY

V gene: TRBV12-5
J gene: TRBJ2-5
D gene: NA
CDR3 protein: ASGLGAERETQY

V gene: TRBV28
J gene: TRBJ2-3
D gene: TRBD1
CDR3 protein: ASSLRTGGRDTQY

V gene: TRBV18
J gene: TRBJ1-4
D gene: TRBD1
CDR3 protein: ASSPGTGARNEKLS

V gene: TRBV12-5
J gene: TRBJ2-7
D gene: NA
CDR3 protein: ASGLEGAEQY

V gene: TRBV14
J gene: TRBJ1-1
D gene: TRBD1
CDR3 protein: ASSQAGTAEAF

V gene: TRBV6-1
J gene: TRBJ2-2
D gene: TRBD1
CDR3 protein: ASRGQDGYTGELF

V gene: TRBV20-1
J gene: TRBJ2-3
D gene: TRBD2
CDR3 protein: SATAAALAGGADTQY

V gene: TRBV29-1
J gene: TRBJ2-2
D gene: NA
CDR3 protein: SVVVPSSPTTGELF

V gene: TRBV27
J gene: TRBJ2-5
D gene: NA
CDR3 protein: ASSLAGTQY

V gene: TRBV7-6
J gene: TRBJ2-5
D gene: NA
CDR3 protein: ASSLGRVQETQY

V gene: TRBV6-2/TRBV6-3
J gene: TRBJ1-4
D gene: NA
CDR3 protein: AKEETGHIATNEKLF

V gene: TRBV12-3/TRBV12-4
J gene: TRBJ1-1
D gene: TRBD1
CDR3 protein: ATSDSTGDIMNTEAF

V gene: TRBV28
J gene: TRBJ2-7
D gene: TRBD1
CDR3 protein: ASTTGGDGQY

V gene: TRBV7-9
J gene: TRBJ2-7
D gene: NA
CDR3 protein: ASSLGTDEQY

V gene: TRBV6-1
J gene: TRBJ2-7
D gene: TRBD1
CDR3 protein: ASSLPSDREAYEQY

V gene: TRBV15
J gene: TRBJ2-1
D gene: NA
CDR3 protein: ATSRDRAYNEQF

V gene: TRBV30
J gene: TRBJ2-2
D gene: TRBD1
CDR3 protein: AWRGQGRNGELF

V gene: TRBV28
J gene: TRBJ2-7
D gene: NA
CDR3 protein: ASSTYTYEQY

V gene: TRBV19
J gene: TRBJ2-7
D gene: NA
CDR3 protein: ASSPGHLYEQY

V gene: TRBV5-1
J gene: TRBJ2-4
D gene: TRBD1
CDR3 protein: ASSLAARGRTKNIQY

V gene: TRBV28
J gene: TRBJ1-5
D gene: TRBD1
CDR3 protein: ASTRRDSIYSNQPQH

V gene: TRBV6-2/TRBV6-3
J gene: TRBJ2-7
D gene: NA
CDR3 protein: ASSRDYEQY